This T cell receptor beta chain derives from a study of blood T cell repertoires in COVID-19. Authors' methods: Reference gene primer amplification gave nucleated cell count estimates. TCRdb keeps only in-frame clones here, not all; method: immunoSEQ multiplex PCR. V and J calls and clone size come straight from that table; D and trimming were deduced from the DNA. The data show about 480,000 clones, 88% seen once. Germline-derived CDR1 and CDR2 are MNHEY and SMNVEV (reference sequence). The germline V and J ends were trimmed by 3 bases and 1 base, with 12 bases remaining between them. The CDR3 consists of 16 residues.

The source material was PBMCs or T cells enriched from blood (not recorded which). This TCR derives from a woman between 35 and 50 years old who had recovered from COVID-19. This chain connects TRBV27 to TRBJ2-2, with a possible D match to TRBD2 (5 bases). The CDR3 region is CASSFGEAGNTGELFF. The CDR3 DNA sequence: TGTGCCAGCAGTTTCGGTGAGGCGGGGAACACCGGGGAGCTGTTTTTT.